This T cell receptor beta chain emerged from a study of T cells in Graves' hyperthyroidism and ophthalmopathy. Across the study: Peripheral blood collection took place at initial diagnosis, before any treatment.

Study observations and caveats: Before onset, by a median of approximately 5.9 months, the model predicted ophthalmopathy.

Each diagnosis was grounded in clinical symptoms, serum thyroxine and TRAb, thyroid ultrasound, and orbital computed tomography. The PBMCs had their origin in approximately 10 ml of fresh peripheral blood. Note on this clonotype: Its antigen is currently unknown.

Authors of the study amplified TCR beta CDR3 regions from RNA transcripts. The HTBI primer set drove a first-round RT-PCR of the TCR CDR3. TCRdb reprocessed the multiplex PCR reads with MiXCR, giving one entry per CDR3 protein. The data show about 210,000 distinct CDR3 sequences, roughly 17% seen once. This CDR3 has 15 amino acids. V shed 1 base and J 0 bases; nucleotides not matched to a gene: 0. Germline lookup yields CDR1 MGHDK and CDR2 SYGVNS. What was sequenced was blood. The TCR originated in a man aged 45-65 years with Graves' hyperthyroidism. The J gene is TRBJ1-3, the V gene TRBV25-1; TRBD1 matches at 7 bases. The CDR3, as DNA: TGTGCCAGCAGTGAATGGGACAGCTCTGGAAACACCATATATTTT. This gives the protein CASSEWDSSGNTIYF.